This T cell receptor (beta chain) is from a study of T cell clones after liver transplantation (dated by TCRdb to the late 2010s). With regard to the full study: ITN030ST, the source of the samples, was a randomized trial that attempted immunosuppression withdrawal within 2 years of liver transplantation. Donor-reactive T cell clones were identified by TCRbeta sequencing following a pre-transplant mixed lymphocyte reaction and were subsequently tracked in post-transplant blood. As an antigen-independent comparator for donor-reactive sequences, third party-reactive TCRbeta sequences were also identified from pre-transplant MLRs. Of the eight recipients, a few were HCV-positive, while the remaining recipients had been transplanted for non-autoimmune, non-viral indications. Subjects received no induction therapy and standard immunosuppression until randomization at 12-24 months post-transplant. Tolerance meant complete immunosuppression withdrawal for at least one year without liver enzymes rising beyond twice the upper limit of normal. Blood samples were collected pre-transplant, pre-randomization before withdrawal, and post-randomization after either complete withdrawal or failed withdrawal. Of the 8 liver transplant recipients making up the studied cohort, 3 were classified as tolerant and 5 as non-tolerant.

In regard to this clone: The specificity of this receptor is unknown. No much larger clone is present one base from it, and per-base qualities are unavailable.

The germline ends are 6 bases apart after V is trimmed by 1 base and J by 6 bases. As encoded in the germline V gene, CDR1 is SGHTA while CDR2 is FQGNSA. The CDR3 spans 12 residues, from the cysteine through the phenylalanine. The kept DNA is CDR3 alone, 36 bases in frame from the first base. High-throughput TCRbeta CDR3 sequencing of frozen genomic DNA was performed by immunoSEQ, including PCR amplification, mapping, bias correction and internal controls. In the paper's pipeline: Productive rearrangements were retained, and unique TCRbeta sequences were defined by the CDR3 nucleotide sequence together with the V and J gene. For a sequence to be called donor-reactive, it needed a frequency of at least 0.01% and at least 5-fold expansion in CFSE-low cells compared with unstimulated pre-transplant cells. Minimum frequency thresholds were set for each subject on the basis of the unstimulated sample with the lowest template count, so that a detection power of at least 90% was ensured. Repertoire turnover was measured by Jensen-Shannon divergence between the top 1000 TCRbeta sequences post- and pre-transplant. Two-sided Fisher's exact tests were used to test for changes in how often donor-reactive sequences were detected. TCRdb took this table from immuneACCESS and kept in-frame rearrangements with V and J called. Such tables lack part of the clones; where checked against another copy, unresolved V genes explain under half of the gap, and the rest is unexplained. The DNA gave D and trimming, while V, J and clone size come from that table. Across this sample there are about 120,000 clones, with 90% seen only once. The ten biggest clones cover approximately 0.84% of the sample.

Unstimulated PBMCs, after thawing, were stained for CD3, CD4 and CD8 and then FACS-sorted into CD3+CD4+ and CD3+CD8+ populations. Each of the 8 studied subjects was randomized to immunosuppression withdrawal. Genomic DNA was isolated with the Qiagen DNeasy Blood and Tissue Kit. Study-wide findings and limitations: Since no allograft tissue specimens were available, donor-reactive T cells may have migrated into the graft instead of being deleted. A greater decline was seen for donor-reactive sequences than for third party-reactive sequences, suggesting partial antigen-specific deletion unrelated to withdrawal success. Because of small, heterogeneous patient numbers and non-standardized post-transplant time points, the conclusions were only preliminary. A significant post-transplant decrease in circulating donor-reactive CD4 TCRbeta sequences was observed in most of the 8 subjects, irrespective of tolerance or HCV status. Low numbers of available donor cells limited the measurable donor-reactive repertoire in two subjects. When repertoire turnover was accounted for, significantly reduced detection of donor-reactive sequences was found in 7 of 8 subjects for CD4 and in 8 of 8 subjects for CD8.

The sequence was obtained from a human patient who received a liver transplant. Post transplant, some T cells may arise from the graft donor. The sequencing here drew on CD4+ T cells from blood, taken 12 months after liver transplant. The chain employs TRBV7-2 and TRBJ1-2, with the identity of the D gene unclear. The sequenced DNA: TGTGCCAGCAGCTTAGTCCAAAATGGCTACACCTTC. It translates as CASSLVQNGYTF. Full variable domain (CDR3 extended with the reference TRBV7-2 and TRBJ1-2 proteins): GAGVSQSPSNKVTEKGKDVELRCDPISGHTALYWYRQSLGQGLEFLIYFQGNSAPDKSGLPSDRFSAERTGGSVSTLTIQRTQQEDSAVYLCASSLVQNGYTFGSGTRLTVV.